This TCR beta chain comes out of a study of cytomegalovirus exposure and HLA in healthy donors. Whole-study context: Early release data held about 92 million unique TCRs from HLA-typed donors.

The PCR was carried out with 60 Vbeta primers and 13 Jbeta primers. TCRdb's table, derived via immunoSEQ multiplex PCR, lists solely in-frame clones and lacks some. The data hold approximately 83,000 clones, with 80% observed a single time. The CDR3 is made up of 16 amino acids. CDR1 is SGDLS and CDR2 is YYNGEE in the germline V gene. Trimming shortened V by 0 bases and J by 2 bases, and 14 bases separated the two germline ends. This clonotype was sampled from a man younger than 35 in good health and CMV-seronegative. Source material: PBMCs. The chain has TRBV9 and TRBJ2-5; perhaps TRBD2 as D (5 bases). The CDR3 sequence is CASSVEPVGGQETQYF. In DNA form, the CDR3 reads TGTGCCAGCAGCGTAGAGCCTGTGGGCGGGCAAGAGACCCAGTACTTC.